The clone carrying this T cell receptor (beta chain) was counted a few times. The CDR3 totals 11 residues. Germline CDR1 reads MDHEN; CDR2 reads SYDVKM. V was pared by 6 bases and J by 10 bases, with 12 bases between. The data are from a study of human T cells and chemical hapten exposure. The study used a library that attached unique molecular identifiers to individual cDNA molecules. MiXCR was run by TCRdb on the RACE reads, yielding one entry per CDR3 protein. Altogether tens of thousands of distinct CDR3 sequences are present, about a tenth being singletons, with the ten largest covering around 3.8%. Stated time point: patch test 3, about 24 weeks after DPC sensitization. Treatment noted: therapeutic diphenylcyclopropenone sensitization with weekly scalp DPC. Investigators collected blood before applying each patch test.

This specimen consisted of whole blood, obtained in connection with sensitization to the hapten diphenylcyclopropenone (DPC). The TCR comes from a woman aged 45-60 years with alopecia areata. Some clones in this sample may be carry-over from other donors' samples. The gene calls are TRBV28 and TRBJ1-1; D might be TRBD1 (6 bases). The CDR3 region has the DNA TGTGCCAGCAGGTACAGGGTGGTAGCTTTCTTT. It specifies CASRYRVVAFF.